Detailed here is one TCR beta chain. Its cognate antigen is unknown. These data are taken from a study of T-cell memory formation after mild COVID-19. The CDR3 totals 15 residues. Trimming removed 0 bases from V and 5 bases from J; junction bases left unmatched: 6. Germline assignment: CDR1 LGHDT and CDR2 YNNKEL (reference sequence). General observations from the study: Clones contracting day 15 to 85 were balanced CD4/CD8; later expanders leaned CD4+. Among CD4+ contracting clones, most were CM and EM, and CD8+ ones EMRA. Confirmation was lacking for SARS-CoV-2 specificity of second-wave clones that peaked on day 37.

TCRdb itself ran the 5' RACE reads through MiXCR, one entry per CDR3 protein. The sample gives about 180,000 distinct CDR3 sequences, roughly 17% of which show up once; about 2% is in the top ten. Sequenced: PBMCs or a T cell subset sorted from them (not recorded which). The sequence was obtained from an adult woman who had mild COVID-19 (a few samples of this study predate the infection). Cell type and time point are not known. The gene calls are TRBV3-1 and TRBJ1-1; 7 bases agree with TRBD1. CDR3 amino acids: CASSQDETGWTEAFF. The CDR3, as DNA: TGTGCCAGCAGCCAAGATGAGACAGGGTGGACTGAAGCTTTCTTT.